This TCR beta chain comes out of a study of blood T cell repertoires in COVID-19 (dated by TCRdb to 2020 to 2022). In terms of the full investigation: Samples covering the acute and convalescent phases of COVID-19 were provided by collaborators in the United States, Italy and Spain. The material from the prospective study consisted of cDNA or gDNA derived from T cells, B-cell-depleted T cells, or PBMCs. The dataset comprised deeply sampled blood TCRbeta repertoires from subjects exposed to, actively infected with, or recovered from COVID-19. The repertoires were made available in a free public database intended to serve as a resource for research on the immune response to SARS-CoV-2. Samples came from the ongoing ImmuneRACE study (first 160 participants) plus 1,254 subjects from 6 global collaborators. The sample metadata nearly always contained a de-identified subject ID, COVID-19 status, age in years and sex. HLA class I and class II types, where available, came from metadata supplied by the sample provider rather than from assay-based typing.

About this clone: No antigen is known for it. It has no much larger one-base neighbor in the sample; base qualities were not kept.

Participants in the prospective study were enrolled through a virtual design, were aged roughly 18 to 100 years, and lived in 24 United States geographic areas. In the prospective study, participants were assigned to cohorts based on the clinical history participants reported in a screening survey and a study questionnaire. For ImmuneRACE Cohort 3, a participant was defined as recovered based on two consecutive negative NP/OP PCR tests, clearance by a healthcare professional, or resolution of symptoms. In the prospective study, whole blood, serum and a nasopharyngeal or oropharyngeal swab were collected from each participant by mobile phlebotomists. Prospective study participants could optionally give additional blood draws and questionnaires over an approximately 2-month period. Before DNA extraction, prospective study blood samples were shipped either frozen or at room temperature. TCRbeta CDR3 regions were amplified from genomic DNA using the immunoSEQ Assay, a bias-controlled multiplex PCR. Under the source paper's analysis protocol: The number of nucleated cells in each sample was estimated from the amplification of reference gene primers within the assay. Sequence reads were collapsed and filtered to measure the absolute abundance of every unique TCRbeta CDR3 rearrangement. For each sample, productive Simpson clonality was calculated by taking the square root of Simpson's diversity index across productive rearrangements. The immuneACCESS repertoire file appears here via TCRdb, limited to in-frame rearrangements. These files lack a portion of the clones; in checked studies, under half of the deficit traces to unresolved V genes, and the cause of the others is not known. V and J calls and clone size come straight from that table; D and trimming were deduced from the DNA. The sample has a few hundred thousand clones on record, approximately 85% of them singletons. The top ten clones comprise over 1.5% of the sample.

CDR3 length: 16 amino acids, cysteine to phenylalanine. The kept DNA is CDR3 alone, 48 bases in frame from the first base. At the junction V is shortened by 1 base and J by 4 bases, with 14 bases in between. The CDR1 and CDR2 encoded by the germline V gene are MNHEY and SVGAGI. What the research found in general, with its limitations: Clinical and demographic metadata were provided uncurated, with the amount varying by source and participant.

Input material: PBMCs or T cells enriched from blood (not recorded which). The chain couples TRBV6-5 to TRBJ1-5; the D gene cannot be named for sure. The TCR originated in a woman aged 45-59 years who had recovered from COVID-19. Read as DNA, the sequence is TGTGCCAGCAGTTACTTACCCAACAGAGGGAATCAGCCCCAGCATTTT. The encoded protein is CASSYLPNRGNQPQHF.